This T cell receptor delta chain was identified during a study of gamma-delta T cells after stem cell transplantation (dated by TCRdb to 2016 to 2018). As regards this clone: The target of this receptor is not known. One base away there is no much larger clone; base qualities are not given. Within the sample, other DNA sequences also encode this same CDR3.

Based on the germline V gene, the CDR1 and CDR2 sequences are TSWWSYY and QGS. After removal of 3 bases from V and 0 bases from J, the junction retains 25 bases not matched to a gene. The cysteine opens and the phenylalanine closes a CDR3 of 23 amino acids. Of all the DNA, just the CDR3 is kept, 69 bases in frame from base 1. Library preparation used RT-PCR. TCRdb records Illumina MiSeq as the sequencer. TCRdb processed the public reads again with the CATT caller, after which rows with matching DNA were combined. In all, the sample holds over 1,000 delta-chain clones, and 15% to 20% of those were seen once. The ten largest make up around 30% of the sample.

This TCR was recovered from a human donor. It is not recorded whose cells these are; they may come from a transplant donor. This receptor chain uses TRDV1 and TRDJ1; 10 bases in the middle match TRDD3. Sequenced input: gamma-delta T cells. The nucleotides read TGTGCTCTTGGGGAGCCTCCTATCTTCGTTCGGTGGGGGATACAGAAGGACACCGATAAACTCATCTTT. The encoded protein is CALGEPPIFVRWGIQKDTDKLIF.